This T cell receptor beta chain came from a study of blood T cell repertoires in COVID-19. At the level of the study: Samples taken during acute and convalescent COVID-19 were collected in the United States, Italy and Spain. T cells, B-cell-depleted T cells, or PBMCs provided the cDNA or gDNA that served as material.

The CDR3 is 16 residues long. CDR1 and CDR2 (germline): SGHTA, FQGNSA. V was trimmed by 5 bases and J by 0 bases, leaving 13 bases between them. This clone has just one count. In the authors' methods: From reference gene primer amplification, estimates of nucleated cell counts were derived. Sequencing was performed with immunoSEQ multiplex PCR; in TCRdb, only in-frame clones are kept and a portion is missing. V and J calls plus clone size are reproduced from that table; the DNA served to infer D and trimming. This sample carries about 230,000 clones, around 84% of them seen once, and the ten largest clones take more than 9%.

This TCR was recovered from a man aged 45-65 years with COVID-19, enrolled during active disease. The gene calls are TRBV7-2 and TRBJ2-2; D gene ambiguous. Sequencing was carried out using peripheral blood. The CDR3 loop reads CASSSRQLANTGELFF. For the CDR3, the DNA is TGTGCCAGCAGCAGCCGACAACTCGCGAACACCGGGGAGCTGTTTTTT.